The next 8 T cell receptor beta chains were all read from a single sample in a study. MiXCR, run by TCRdb on the RT-PCR reads, gives a single entry per CDR3 protein. The sample comprises 550,000 to 750,000 distinct CDR3 sequences, approximately 14% of which are singletons, and roughly 3.9% rests with the top ten. The sample taken for sequencing was memory CD4+ T cells from blood. The receptors here all came from a female donor in good health, serving as a healthy control.

The chain couples TRBV20-1 to TRBJ2-1, with no clear D. Trimming removed 3 bases at V and 7 bases at J, with 16 bases between. Germline CDR1 reads DFQATT; CDR2 reads SNEGSKA (reference sequence). CDR3 length: 14 amino acids. This chain's CDR3 is CSASLVIGPNEQFF. The CDR3 DNA is TGCAGTGCTAGTTTGGTCATCGGCCCTAATGAGCAGTTCTTC.

This clonotype was detected many times. The chain combines TRBV10-3 with TRBJ2-5; 8 positions match TRBD1. This CDR3 is built from 15 residues. In germline, CDR1 is ENHRY, CDR2 SYGVKD. V trimming: 3 bases; J trimming: 3 bases; junction bases outside the gene matches: 6. The chain's CDR3 is CAISDIGQGKETQYF. In DNA, the CDR3 is TGTGCCATCAGTGATATAGGACAGGGAAAAGAGACCCAGTACTTC.

This clonotype was counted between two and nine times. The gene calls are TRBV7-9 and TRBJ2-7, with TRBD2 identical over 11 bases. J was trimmed by 3 bases and V by 1 base; bases with no gene match: 5. Germline V gene lookup returns CDR1 SEHNR and CDR2 FQNEAQ (reference sequence). CDR3 length equals 16 residues. The chain's CDR3 is CASSLGLAGIYYEQYF. In DNA, the CDR3 is TGTGCCAGCAGCTTAGGACTAGCGGGGATCTACTACGAGCAGTACTTC.

In its sample, this clonotype was seen a few times. The chain recombines TRBV5-1 with TRBJ2-1, with D perhaps TRBD2 (5 bases). Between the trimmed V and J ends, which lost 2 bases and 5 bases, there was a span of 14 bases. This CDR3 is built from 15 residues. The germline CDR1 and CDR2 sequences are SGHRS and YFSETQ. The CDR3 sequence: CASSFIAGKDNEQFF. CDR3 DNA: TGCGCCAGCAGCTTTATCGCGGGCAAAGACAATGAGCAGTTCTTC.

This clonotype has a handful of counts. The chain uses TRBV12-3 or TRBV12-4 and TRBJ2-1; no reliable D call. The CDR3 sequence is 11 residues long. The V and J ends lost 4 bases and 10 bases respectively, with 8 bases between them. The CDR3: CASSSEQEQFF. CDR3 nucleotides: TGTGCCAGCAGTTCCGAGCAGGAGCAGTTCTTC.

V and J are TRBV5-6 and TRBJ1-3; D is unresolved. V gave up 1 base and J gave up 2 bases, with 13 bases separating them. Germline loops: CDR1 SGHDT, CDR2 YYEEEE. The length of the CDR3 is 16 residues. The CDR3 is CASSLFLAPAGNTIYF. CDR3 coding DNA: TGTGCCAGCAGCTTGTTTTTGGCCCCAGCTGGAAACACCATATATTTT.

There are many counts of this clonotype. This chain uses TRBV4-1 with TRBJ2-3; weak D call: TRBD2 (6 bases). CDR3 length: 16 residues. Germline CDR1 and CDR2: MGHRA and YSYEKL. Trimming left V 0 bases short and J 2 bases short, with 12 bases between. CDR3 amino acids: CASSQERRDVTDTQYF. In nucleotides, the CDR3 is TGCGCCAGCAGCCAAGAAAGGCGGGATGTCACAGATACGCAGTATTTT.

The V and J genes are TRBV12-3 or TRBV12-4 and TRBJ2-2; the D call may be TRBD1 or TRBD2 (6 bases each). The CDR3 has 13 amino acids. Trimming removed 5 bases at V and 7 bases at J, with 11 bases between. CDR3 region: CASSAQGGGELFF. CDR3 nucleotides: TGTGCCAGCAGTGCACAGGGAGGCGGGGAGCTGTTTTTT.